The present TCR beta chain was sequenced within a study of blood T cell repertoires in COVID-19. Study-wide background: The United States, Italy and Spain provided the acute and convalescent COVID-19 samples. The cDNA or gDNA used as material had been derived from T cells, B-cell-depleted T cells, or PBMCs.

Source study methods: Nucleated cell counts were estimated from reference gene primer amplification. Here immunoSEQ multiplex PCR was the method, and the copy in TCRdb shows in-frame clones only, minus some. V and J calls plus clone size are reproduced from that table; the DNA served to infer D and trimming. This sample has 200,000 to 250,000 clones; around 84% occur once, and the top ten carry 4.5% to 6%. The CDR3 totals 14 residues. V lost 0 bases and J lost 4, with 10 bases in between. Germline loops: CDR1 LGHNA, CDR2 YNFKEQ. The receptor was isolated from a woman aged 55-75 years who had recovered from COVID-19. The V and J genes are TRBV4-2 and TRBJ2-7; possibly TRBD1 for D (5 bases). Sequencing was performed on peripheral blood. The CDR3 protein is CASSQEGASYEQYF. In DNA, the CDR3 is TGTGCCAGCAGCCAAGAAGGGGCTTCGTACGAGCAGTACTTC.